This TCR beta chain was obtained from a study of long-term antiretroviral therapy in people with HIV. With 5 bases clipped from V and 0 bases from J, the junction kept 3 bases outside the gene matches. CDR3 size: 14 residues. Germline CDR1 is MNHNS and CDR2 is SASEGT. Survey-level immunoSEQ v3.0 assays were run. Profiling relied on immunoSEQ multiplex PCR, and the TCRdb table lists in-frame clones only, not all of them. The top ten hold approximately 15% of the sample, which has 24,000 or so clones, roughly 83% seen once. This sequence originates from a man between 25 and 39 years old with HIV. The V gene is TRBV6-1, the J gene TRBJ2-7, with 8 bases matching TRBD1. Sequencing used unsorted PBMCs, obtained around 4.3 years after starting antiretroviral therapy. CDR3 coding DNA: TGTGCCAGCAGTAGACAGGGGCTCTCCTACGAGCAGTACTTC. It translates to CASSRQGLSYEQYF.